These 12 T cell receptor beta chains share one sample of origin, sequenced in a study of radiation and T cells in renal cell carcinoma. Profiled with immunoSEQ multiplex PCR; TCRdb holds only in-frame clones, not every one. Of 130,000 to 150,000 clones in the sample, approximately 91% were seen once. Time point: baseline pretreatment blood. Treatment described: 15 Gy SBRT to primary tumor, nephrectomy 4 weeks later. The material sequenced was blood, taken from a patient whose treatment included radiotherapy and nephrectomy. These receptors all stem from a woman between 45 and 65 years old with renal cell carcinoma.

V and J are TRBV7-8 and TRBJ2-7, with D maybe TRBD1 (6 bases). CDR3 length: 15 amino acids. V dropped 3 bases and J dropped 6 bases, with 18 bases sitting between them. Germline V gene sequence: CDR1 SGHVS, CDR2 FQNEAQ. CDR3 coding DNA: TGTGCCAGCAGCTTTTTTGGTCCAGGGGTGGGCGAGCAGTACTTC. This sequence encodes CASSFFGPGVGEQYF.

This chain uses TRBV5-1 with TRBJ2-2; tentatively, D is TRBD2 (6 bases). There are 14 residues in the CDR3. Germline assignment: CDR1 SGHRS and CDR2 YFSETQ. Trimming stripped 4 bases from V and 5 bases from J, with 12 bases between. CDR3 in amino acids: CASSPSSVTGELFF. In DNA form, the CDR3 reads TGCGCCAGCAGCCCATCTAGCGTTACCGGGGAGCTGTTTTTT.

This clone has only one observation. The chain uses TRBV6-5 and TRBJ1-1; maybe TRBD1 (6 bases). Germline lookup yields CDR1 MNHEY and CDR2 SVGAGI. This CDR3 region has 14 residues. V lost 5 bases and J lost 0, with 10 bases in between. The CDR3 DNA sequence: TGTGCCAGCAGTAGAGGGACATTGAACACTGAAGCTTTCTTT. Residues: CASSRGTLNTEAFF.

A single count supports this clone. CDR3 nucleotide sequence: TGCGCCAGCAGCCCTGGCGCCAGTAGGAATGGCTACACCTTC. Its translation is CASSPGASRNGYTF. The chain links TRBV4-1 to TRBJ1-2; D gene uncertain. Trimming shortened V by 4 bases and J by 6 bases, and 15 bases separated the two germline ends. Looked up from germline, CDR1 is MGHRA and CDR2 is YSYEKL. The CDR3 extends over 14 amino acids.

The chain carries TRBV9 and TRBJ2-2; D might be TRBD2 (7 bases). The V gene lost 4 bases and the J gene lost 1 base, with 14 bases spanning the gap. This CDR3 region has 16 residues. Germline lookup yields CDR1 SGDLS and CDR2 YYNGEE. Here the CDR3 DNA reads TGTGCCAGCAGCTCGCGGGGGCCCCTGAACACCGGGGAGCTGTTTTTT. Amino acid sequence: CASSSRGPLNTGELFF.

As regards this clone: The same CDR3 can be traced to other DNA sequences in this sample. The V and J genes are TRBV9 and TRBJ1-3, with 10 nucleotides matching TRBD1. There are 16 residues in the CDR3. V gave up 0 bases and J gave up 4 bases; unmatched junction bases: 4. Germline-derived CDR1 and CDR2 are SGDLS and YYNGEE. The CDR3 loop reads CASSVEAGQGGNTIYF. The DNA for the CDR3 is TGTGCCAGCAGCGTAGAGGCGGGACAGGGGGGAAACACCATATATTTT.

The chain is built from TRBV7-6 and TRBJ2-1; D gene uncertain. The CDR3 covers 15 residues. CDR1 is SGHVS, CDR2 FNYEAQ, per germline. Trimming took 1 base from V and 2 from J, leaving 9 bases between them. The CDR3 nucleotides read TGTGCCAGCAGCTTAGGATTGGGTCCCTACAATGAGCAGTTCTTC. Translated: CASSLGLGPYNEQFF.

This clone was counted a single time. This sequence joins TRBV7-9 and TRBJ1-2; the D is unclear. The CDR3 runs to 14 residues. The V end was cut by 2 bases, the J end by 0 bases, with 7 bases between. The germline V gene encodes CDR1 SEHNR and CDR2 FQNEAQ (reference sequence). The CDR3 is CASSLSSSNYGYTF. The CDR3, as DNA: TGTGCCAGCAGCTTAAGCAGTTCTAACTATGGCTACACCTTC.

The rearrangement uses TRBV6-6 and TRBJ1-2; no reliable D call. V was clipped by 8 bases and J by 4 bases, with 11 bases between them. CDR3 length equals 12 residues. CDR1 and CDR2 from the germline V gene are MNHNY and SVGAGI (reference sequence). In nucleotides, the CDR3 is TGTGCCAGCCGGCGGGTGAGCTATGGCTACACCTTC. Translated, it gives CASRRVSYGYTF.

This clone has only a few counts. The rearrangement joins TRBV7-9 to TRBJ1-1; D call uncertain. The CDR3 is 13 amino acids. Between the trimmed V and J ends, which lost 4 bases and 5 bases, there was a span of 11 bases. The germline gives CDR1 SEHNR, CDR2 FQNEAQ (reference sequence). The CDR3 DNA is TGTGCCAGCAGCTCTCGGACTGATACTGAAGCTTTCTTT. Translating gives CASSSRTDTEAFF.

The chain has TRBV28 and TRBJ2-4; D is possibly TRBD1 (8 bases). The CDR3 runs to 16 residues. Germline V lookup: CDR1 MDHEN, CDR2 SYDVKM. V gave up 5 bases and J gave up 2 bases, with 16 bases separating them. The CDR3 DNA follows: TGTGCCAGCAGTCCAACAGGGGGAGGGACCAAAAACATTCAGTACTTC. Protein: CASSPTGGGTKNIQYF.

This clone was detected once. Other DNA variants within this sample encode the same CDR3. The chain has TRBV10-3 and TRBJ1-5; the D is unclear. Looked up from germline, CDR1 is ENHRY and CDR2 is SYGVKD. The CDR3 has 15 residues. Trimming stripped 1 base from V and 0 bases from J, with 7 bases between. Here the CDR3 DNA reads TGTGCCATCAGTGAGTTCGGTAGTAGCAATCAGCCCCAGCATTTT. This encodes CAISEFGSSNQPQHF.